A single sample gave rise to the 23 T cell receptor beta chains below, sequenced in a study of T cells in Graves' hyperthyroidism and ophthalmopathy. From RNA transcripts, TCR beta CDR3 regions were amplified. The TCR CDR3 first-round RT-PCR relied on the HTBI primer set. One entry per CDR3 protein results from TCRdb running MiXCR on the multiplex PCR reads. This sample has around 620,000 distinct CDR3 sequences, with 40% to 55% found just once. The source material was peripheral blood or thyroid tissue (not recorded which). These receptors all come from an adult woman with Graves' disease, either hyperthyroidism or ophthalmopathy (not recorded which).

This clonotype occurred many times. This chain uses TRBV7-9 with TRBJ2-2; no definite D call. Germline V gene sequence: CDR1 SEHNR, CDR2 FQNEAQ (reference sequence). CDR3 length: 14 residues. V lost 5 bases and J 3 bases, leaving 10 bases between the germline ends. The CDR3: CASSPQLDTGELFF. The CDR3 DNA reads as TGTGCCAGCAGCCCCCAGCTCGACACCGGGGAGCTGTTTTTT.

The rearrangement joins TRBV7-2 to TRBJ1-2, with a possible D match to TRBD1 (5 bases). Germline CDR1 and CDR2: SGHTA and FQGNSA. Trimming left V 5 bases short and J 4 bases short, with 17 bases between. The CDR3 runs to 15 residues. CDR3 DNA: TGTGCCAGCAGCGACCTCCTACAGGTTCTCTATGGCTACACCTTC. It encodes CASSDLLQVLYGYTF.

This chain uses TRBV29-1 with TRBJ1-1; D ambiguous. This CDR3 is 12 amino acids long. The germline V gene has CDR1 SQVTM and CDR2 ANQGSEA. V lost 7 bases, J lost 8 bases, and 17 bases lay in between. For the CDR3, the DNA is TGCAGCGCTCCGGCCAGAACTGACGAAGCTTTCTTT. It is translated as CSAPARTDEAFF.

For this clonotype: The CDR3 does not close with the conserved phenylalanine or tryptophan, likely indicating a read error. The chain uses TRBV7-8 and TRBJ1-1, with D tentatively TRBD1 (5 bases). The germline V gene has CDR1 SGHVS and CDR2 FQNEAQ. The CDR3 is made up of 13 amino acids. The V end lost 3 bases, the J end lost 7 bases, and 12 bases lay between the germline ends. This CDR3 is CASSFRQKYEAFS. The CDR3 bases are TGTGCCAGCAGCTTCAGACAGAAATATGAAGCTTTCTCT.

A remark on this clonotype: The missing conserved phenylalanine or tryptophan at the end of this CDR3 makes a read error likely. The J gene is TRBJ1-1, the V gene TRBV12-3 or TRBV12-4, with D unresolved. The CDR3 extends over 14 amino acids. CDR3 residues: CAISSTSMNTEAFL. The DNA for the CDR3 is TGTGCCATCAGTTCCACAAGCATGAACACTGAAGCTTTCCTT.

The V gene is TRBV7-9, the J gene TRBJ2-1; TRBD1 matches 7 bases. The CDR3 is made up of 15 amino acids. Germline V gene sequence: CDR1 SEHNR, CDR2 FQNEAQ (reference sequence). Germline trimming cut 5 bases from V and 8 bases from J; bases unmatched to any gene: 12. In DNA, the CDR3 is TGTGCCAGCAGCCTACCCGACAGGGATGACGATGAGCAGTTCTTC. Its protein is CASSLPDRDDDEQFF.

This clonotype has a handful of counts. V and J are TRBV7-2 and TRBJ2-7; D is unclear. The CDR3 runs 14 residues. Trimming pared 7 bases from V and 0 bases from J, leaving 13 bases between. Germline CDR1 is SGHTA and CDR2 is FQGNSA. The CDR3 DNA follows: TGTGCCAGCAAGTCCCTTGGGTTCTCCTACGAGCAGTACTTC. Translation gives CASKSLGFSYEQYF.

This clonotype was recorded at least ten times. CDR3 region: CASSPRQGRATNEKLFF. The CDR3 nucleotides read TGTGCCAGCAGCCCCAGACAGGGGCGAGCAACTAATGAAAAACTGTTTTTT. The rearrangement joins TRBV7-9 to TRBJ1-4; 8 bases are a match to TRBD1. The length of the CDR3 is 17 residues. J was trimmed by 0 bases and V by 5 bases; bases with no gene match: 8. Germline-derived CDR1 and CDR2 are SEHNR and FQNEAQ (reference sequence).

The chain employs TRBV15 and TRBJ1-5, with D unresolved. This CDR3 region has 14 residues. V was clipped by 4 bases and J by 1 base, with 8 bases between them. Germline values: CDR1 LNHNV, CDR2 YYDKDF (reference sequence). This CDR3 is CATSIFRSNQPQHF. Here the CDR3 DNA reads TGTGCCACCAGCATCTTCAGAAGCAATCAGCCCCAGCATTTT.

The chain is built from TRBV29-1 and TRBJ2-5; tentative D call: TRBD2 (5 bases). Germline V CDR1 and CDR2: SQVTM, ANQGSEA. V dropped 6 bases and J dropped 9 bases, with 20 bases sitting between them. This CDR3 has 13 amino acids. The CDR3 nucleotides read TGCAGCGTCCGCCCCTCAGGACTTAGAGCCCAGTACTTC. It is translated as CSVRPSGLRAQYF.

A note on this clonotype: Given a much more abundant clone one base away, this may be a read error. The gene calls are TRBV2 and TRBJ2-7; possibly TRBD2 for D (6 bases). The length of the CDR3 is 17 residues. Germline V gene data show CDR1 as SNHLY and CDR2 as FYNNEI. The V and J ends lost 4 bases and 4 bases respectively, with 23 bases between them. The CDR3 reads CASSVYSSAPSPYEQYV. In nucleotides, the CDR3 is TGTGCCAGCAGTGTCTACTCTAGCGCCCCATCTCCATACGAGCAGTACGTC.

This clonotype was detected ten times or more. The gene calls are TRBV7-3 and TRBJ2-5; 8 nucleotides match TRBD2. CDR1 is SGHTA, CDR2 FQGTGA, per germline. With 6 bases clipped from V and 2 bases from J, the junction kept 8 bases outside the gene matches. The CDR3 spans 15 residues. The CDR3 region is CASSLGGGNQETQYF. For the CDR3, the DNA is TGTGCCAGCAGTCTCGGGGGGGGGAATCAAGAGACCCAGTACTTC.

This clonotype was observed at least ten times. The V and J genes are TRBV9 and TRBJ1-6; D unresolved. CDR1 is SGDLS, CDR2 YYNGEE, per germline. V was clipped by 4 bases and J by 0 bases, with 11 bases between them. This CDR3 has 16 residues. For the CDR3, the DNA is TGTGCCAGCAGCCCAGACTCGCACTCCTATAATTCACCCCTCCACTTT. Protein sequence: CASSPDSHSYNSPLHF.

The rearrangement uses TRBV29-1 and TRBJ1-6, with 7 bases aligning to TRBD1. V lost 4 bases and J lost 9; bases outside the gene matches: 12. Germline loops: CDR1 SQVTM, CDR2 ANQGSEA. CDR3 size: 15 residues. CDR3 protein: CSVASGPTGASPLHF. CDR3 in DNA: TGCAGCGTTGCTTCAGGCCCAACAGGGGCTTCACCCCTCCACTTT.

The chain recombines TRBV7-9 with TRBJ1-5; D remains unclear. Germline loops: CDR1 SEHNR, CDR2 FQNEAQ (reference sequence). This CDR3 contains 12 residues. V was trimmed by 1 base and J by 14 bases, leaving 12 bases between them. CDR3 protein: CASSLEVAYEHF. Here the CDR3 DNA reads TGTGCCAGCAGCTTAGAGGTGGCCTACGAGCATTTT.

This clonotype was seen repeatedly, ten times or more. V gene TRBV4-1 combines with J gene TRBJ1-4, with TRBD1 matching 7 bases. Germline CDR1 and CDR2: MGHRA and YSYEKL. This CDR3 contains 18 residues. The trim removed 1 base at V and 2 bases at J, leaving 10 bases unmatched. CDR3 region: CASSQGLGRDSTNEKLFF. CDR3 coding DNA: TGCGCCAGCAGCCAAGGTCTCGGCAGGGACAGCACTAATGAAAAACTGTTTTTT.

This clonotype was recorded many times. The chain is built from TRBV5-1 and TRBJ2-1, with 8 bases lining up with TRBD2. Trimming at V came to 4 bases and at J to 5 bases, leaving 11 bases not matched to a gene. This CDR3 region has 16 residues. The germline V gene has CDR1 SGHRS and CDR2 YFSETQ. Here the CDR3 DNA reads TGCGCCAGCAGCCCCCCCCCACCGGGACTAGACAATGAGCAGTTCTTC. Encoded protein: CASSPPPPGLDNEQFF.

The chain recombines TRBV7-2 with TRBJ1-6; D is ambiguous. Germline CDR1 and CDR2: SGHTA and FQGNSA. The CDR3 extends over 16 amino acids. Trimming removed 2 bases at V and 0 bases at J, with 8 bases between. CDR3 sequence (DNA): TGTGCCAGCAGCTTAAGTTTCAACTCCTATAATTCACCCCTCCACTTT. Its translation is CASSLSFNSYNSPLHF.

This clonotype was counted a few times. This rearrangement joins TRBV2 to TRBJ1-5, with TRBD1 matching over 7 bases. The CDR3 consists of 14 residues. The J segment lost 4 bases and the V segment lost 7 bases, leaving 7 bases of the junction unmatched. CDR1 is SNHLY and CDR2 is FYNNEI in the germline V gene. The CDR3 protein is CASMFEGQNQPQHF. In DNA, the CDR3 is TGTGCCAGCATGTTTGAGGGACAGAATCAGCCCCAGCATTTT.

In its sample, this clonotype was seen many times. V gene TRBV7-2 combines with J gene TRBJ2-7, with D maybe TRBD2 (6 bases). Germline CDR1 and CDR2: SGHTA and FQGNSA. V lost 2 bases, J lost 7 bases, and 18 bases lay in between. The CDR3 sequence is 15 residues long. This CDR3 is CASSLFSGVPGEQYF. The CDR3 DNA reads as TGTGCCAGCAGCTTATTTTCGGGAGTTCCAGGAGAGCAGTACTTC.

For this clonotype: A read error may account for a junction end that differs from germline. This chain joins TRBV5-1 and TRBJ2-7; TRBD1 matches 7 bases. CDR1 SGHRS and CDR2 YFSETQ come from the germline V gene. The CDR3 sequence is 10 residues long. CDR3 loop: CASSSGDRSF. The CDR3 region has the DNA TGCGCCAGCAGTTCTGGGGACAGAAGCTTC.

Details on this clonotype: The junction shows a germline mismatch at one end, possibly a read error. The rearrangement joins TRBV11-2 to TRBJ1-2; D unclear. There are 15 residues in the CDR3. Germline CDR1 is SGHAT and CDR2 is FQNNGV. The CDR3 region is CASSLGVGPNYGYTF. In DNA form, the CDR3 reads TGTGCCAGCAGCTTAGGGGTTGGGCCGAACTATGGCTACACCTTT. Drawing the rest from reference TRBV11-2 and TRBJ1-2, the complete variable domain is EAGVAQSPRYKIIEKRQSVAFWCNPISGHATLYWYQQILGQGPKLLIQFQNNGVVDDSQLPKDRFSAERLKGVDSTLKIQPAKLEDSAVYLCASSLGVGPNYGYTFGSGTRLTVV.

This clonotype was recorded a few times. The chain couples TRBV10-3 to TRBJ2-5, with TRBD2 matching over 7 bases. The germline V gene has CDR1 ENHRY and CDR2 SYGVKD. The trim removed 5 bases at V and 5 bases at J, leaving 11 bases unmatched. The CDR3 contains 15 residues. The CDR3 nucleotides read TGTGCCATCAGTCTTGGGGAGGGGATGATGGAGACCCAGTACTTC. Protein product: CAISLGEGMMETQYF.